This entry lists 27 T cell receptor beta chains sequenced from one sample in a study of cytomegalovirus exposure and HLA in healthy donors. In the PCR, 60 Vbeta and 13 Jbeta primers were used. The protocol was immunoSEQ multiplex PCR, while the TCRdb copy is restricted to in-frame clones and leaves out a portion. The sample includes 110,000 or so clones, 65% to 85% of them seen just once. The specimen sequenced was PBMCs. The source is a woman under 40 in good health and CMV-seropositive.

The J gene is TRBJ1-2, the V gene TRBV5-1; 7 bases are shared with TRBD1. Looked up from germline, CDR1 is SGHRS and CDR2 is YFSETQ. The CDR3 is made up of 13 amino acids. The J segment lost 4 bases and the V segment lost 4 bases, leaving 4 bases of the junction unmatched. As DNA, the CDR3 is TGCGCCAGCAGCACCGACAGGGCCTATGGCTACACCTTC. Translated, it gives CASSTDRAYGYTF. Variable domain in full (rest from reference TRBV5-1 and TRBJ1-2): KAGVTQTPRYLIKTRGQQVTLSCSPISGHRSVSWYQQTPGQGLQFLFEYFSETQRNKGNFPGRFSGRQFSNSRSEMNVSTLELGDSALYLCASSTDRAYGYTFGSGTRLTVV.

V is TRBV18 and J is TRBJ1-2; perhaps TRBD1 as D (6 bases). Germline V gives CDR1 KGHSH, CDR2 LQKENI. The V gene lost 4 bases and the J gene lost 3 bases, with 9 bases spanning the gap. There are 13 residues in the CDR3. CDR3 region: CASSLRTDYGYTF. CDR3 in DNA: TGTGCCAGCTCACTGCGGACAGACTATGGCTACACCTTC.

The CDR3 DNA sequence: TGTGCCAGCAGTTCGGGGGACACCGGGGAGCTGTTTTTT. This sequence encodes CASSSGDTGELFF. This chain uses TRBV5-6 with TRBJ2-2, with TRBD2 as a possible D gene (6 bases). The CDR3 has 13 residues. Germline CDR1 is SGHDT and CDR2 is YYEEEE. Trimming shortened V by 5 bases and J by 3 bases, and 8 bases separated the two germline ends. Supplemented by reference TRBV5-6 and TRBJ2-2, the full variable domain reads DAGVTQSPTHLIKTRGQQVTLRCSPKSGHDTVSWYQQALGQGPQFIFQYYEEEERQRGNFPDRFSGHQFPNYSSELNVNALLLGDSALYLCASSSGDTGELFFGEGSRLTVL.

The V gene is TRBV4-1, the J gene TRBJ2-5, with D unclear. The CDR3 has 14 residues. Germline CDR1 is MGHRA and CDR2 is YSYEKL. V gave up 3 bases and J gave up 3 bases, with 11 bases separating them. CDR3 in amino acids: CASSHVVGEETQYF. The CDR3 DNA is TGCGCCAGCAGCCATGTGGTCGGTGAAGAGACCCAGTACTTC.

The V call is TRBV6-5, the J call TRBJ1-2; 10 nucleotides line up with TRBD1. CDR1 and CDR2 (germline): MNHEY, SVGAGI. V gave up 6 bases and J gave up 10 bases; unmatched junction bases: 11. The CDR3 covers 14 residues. The CDR3 DNA reads TGTGCCAGCAGCCTCACCGGGACAGGGGTTATCTACACCTTC. Translating gives CASSLTGTGVIYTF.

This clone showed up just a few times. The chain is built from TRBV5-1 and TRBJ1-1; TRBD1 matches at 7 bases. The CDR3 runs 14 residues. Looked up from germline, CDR1 is SGHRS and CDR2 is YFSETQ. V was clipped by 4 bases and J by 4 bases; unmatched bases: 7. CDR3 loop: CASSPRQGSTEAFF. Written as DNA, the CDR3 is TGCGCCAGCAGCCCCAGACAGGGTAGCACTGAAGCTTTCTTT.

The chain has TRBV5-1 and TRBJ2-1; TRBD1 matches 7 bases. CDR3 length equals 16 residues. The ends lost 2 bases at V and 9 bases at J; junction bases unmatched: 14. Germline CDR1 is SGHRS and CDR2 is YFSETQ. The CDR3 loop is CASSLQSTGVKGEQFF. The CDR3 DNA sequence: TGCGCCAGCAGCTTACAATCAACAGGGGTGAAGGGTGAGCAGTTCTTC.

The chain combines TRBV7-9 with TRBJ2-1; 10 nucleotides line up with TRBD2. The CDR3 is 15 amino acids. Germline CDR1 is SEHNR and CDR2 is FQNEAQ (reference sequence). V lost 5 bases, J lost 10 bases, and 11 bases stayed unmatched. In DNA, the CDR3 is TGTGCCAGCAGCCCGCGGCTAGCGGGAGAGAGCGAGCAGTTCTTC. As protein: CASSPRLAGESEQFF.

The chain uses TRBV9 and TRBJ2-3; no definite D call. CDR3 length: 15 amino acids. Germline V gene sequence: CDR1 SGDLS, CDR2 YYNGEE. V was cut by 1 base and J by 1 base, with 10 bases left in between. CDR3 sequence (DNA): TGTGCCAGCAGCGTAATGGCTTTGGGCACAGATACGCAGTATTTT. Protein: CASSVMALGTDTQYF.

Regarding this clone: This same CDR3 is encoded by further DNA sequences in the sample. This chain uses TRBV6-5 with TRBJ1-2, with TRBD1 as a possible D gene (6 bases). The germline gives CDR1 MNHEY, CDR2 SVGAGI. This CDR3 is 14 amino acids long. V lost 6 bases to trimming and J lost 8 bases, with 19 bases between them. CDR3 in DNA: TGTGCCAGCAGCCCCCGGGCAGGGGTAGGGGGCTACACCTTC. Translation gives CASSPRAGVGGYTF.

The rearrangement joins TRBV5-1 to TRBJ1-1; no clear D gene. The CDR3 loop spans 15 amino acids. The ends were cut back, 0 bases at V and 2 bases at J, with 11 bases in the middle. CDR1 is SGHRS and CDR2 is YFSETQ in the germline V gene. CDR3 DNA: TGCGCCAGCAGCTTGGGGGCTACCGGTAACACTGAAGCTTTCTTT. Translation: CASSLGATGNTEAFF. The complete variable domain, with remaining parts taken from reference TRBV5-1 and TRBJ1-1, reads KAGVTQTPRYLIKTRGQQVTLSCSPISGHRSVSWYQQTPGQGLQFLFEYFSETQRNKGNFPGRFSGRQFSNSRSEMNVSTLELGDSALYLCASSLGATGNTEAFFGQGTRLTVV.

V usage is TRBV6-5 and J usage is TRBJ1-2; D remains ambiguous. Trimming removed 0 bases at V and 0 bases at J, with 11 bases between. Germline lookup yields CDR1 MNHEY and CDR2 SVGAGI. CDR3 size: 16 residues. This chain's CDR3 is CASSYSSYGANYGYTF. CDR3 nucleotide sequence: TGTGCCAGCAGTTACTCGTCGTATGGAGCTAACTATGGCTACACCTTC.

Details on this clone: Its ends do not fully match the called genes, so a read error is possible. The chain has TRBV7-9 and TRBJ1-2, with D possibly TRBD1 on 5 matching bases. Germline V lookup: CDR1 SEHNR, CDR2 FQNEAQ (reference sequence). This CDR3 has 12 amino acids. CDR3 coding DNA: TGTTCCAGCAGTGACAGTTTTTATGGCTACACCTTC. Translation: CSSSDSFYGYTF.

V usage is TRBV7-8 and J usage is TRBJ2-1; 12 bases are a match to TRBD2. Germline V gene lookup returns CDR1 SGHVS and CDR2 FQNEAQ. With 1 base clipped from V and 0 bases from J, the junction kept 16 bases outside the gene matches. CDR3 size: 22 residues. In DNA form, the CDR3 reads TGTGCCAGCAGCTTAGTATGGGCACGGCTAGCGGGAGGGCCAAGCTCCTACAATGAGCAGTTCTTC. It is translated as CASSLVWARLAGGPSSYNEQFF.

The genes are TRBV5-6 and TRBJ2-1; D ambiguous. The germline CDR1 and CDR2 sequences are SGHDT and YYEEEE. Trimming took off 4 bases at V and 4 bases at J, with 3 bases between the two ends. This CDR3 comprises 11 residues. DNA for the CDR3: TGTGCCAGCAGCCTGTACAATGAGCAGTTCTTC. Amino acid sequence: CASSLYNEQFF.

In its sample, this clone was seen once. V is TRBV2 and J is TRBJ1-4; 7 nucleotides match TRBD1. The CDR3 sequence is 14 residues long. Germline CDR1 and CDR2: SNHLY and FYNNEI. V lost 6 bases and J lost 8; bases outside the gene matches: 9. The CDR3 protein is CASSYRGLGEKLFF. In DNA form, the CDR3 reads TGTGCCAGCAGCTACAGGGGTCTTGGAGAAAAACTGTTTTTT.

The genes are TRBV13 and TRBJ2-2; the D gene is possibly TRBD2 (5 bases). This CDR3 is 14 amino acids long. CDR1 is PRHDT and CDR2 is FYEKMQ in the germline V gene (reference sequence). V was trimmed by 5 bases and J by 1 base, leaving 8 bases between them. CDR3 nucleotides: TGTGCCAGCAGCCCCGGACTGAACACCGGGGAGCTGTTTTTT. Its protein is CASSPGLNTGELFF.

Only a few counts were recorded for this clone. The J gene is TRBJ2-3, the V gene TRBV19; D is unclear. The CDR3 is 13 residues long. The germline V and J ends were trimmed by 10 bases and 2 bases, with 13 bases remaining between them. Germline loops: CDR1 LNHDA, CDR2 SQIVND (reference sequence). The chain's CDR3 is CATTKPPTDTQYF. In DNA form, the CDR3 reads TGTGCCACTACGAAGCCCCCCACAGATACGCAGTATTTT.

This chain uses TRBV18 with TRBJ2-2; D is ambiguous. From germline, CDR1 is KGHSH and CDR2 LQKENI. This CDR3 is built from 16 residues. Deletions cut 0 bases from V and 5 bases from J, with 13 bases between. CDR3 region: CASSPPSRPTTGELFF. The CDR3 DNA sequence: TGTGCCAGCTCACCACCGTCCCGGCCGACAACCGGGGAGCTGTTTTTT.

The chain has TRBV19 and TRBJ1-1; D possibly corresponds to TRBD1 (6 bases). CDR1 and CDR2 (germline): LNHDA, SQIVND (reference sequence). Deletions cut 8 bases from V and 4 bases from J, with 17 bases between. The CDR3 spans 14 residues. The DNA for the CDR3 is TGTGCCAGTGCAGGGCAGGGACAAGGCACTGAAGCTTTCTTT. The encoded protein is CASAGQGQGTEAFF.

The V and J genes are TRBV28 and TRBJ1-4, with 9 bases that match TRBD1. The germline CDR1 and CDR2 sequences are MDHEN and SYDVKM. The CDR3 consists of 15 residues. The trim removed 4 bases at V and 10 bases at J, leaving 10 bases unmatched. The CDR3 protein is CASSSPGTGYGKLFF. CDR3 DNA: TGTGCCAGCAGTTCCCCCGGGACAGGGTATGGAAAACTGTTTTTT.

The CDR3 loop reads CASSSQRGQLGNQPQHF. The CDR3 nucleotides read TGTGCCAGCAGCTCACAAAGGGGACAGTTGGGCAATCAGCCCCAGCATTTT. This sequence joins TRBV7-8 and TRBJ1-5, with 7 bases aligning to TRBD1. The CDR3 contains 17 residues. In germline, CDR1 is SGHVS, CDR2 FQNEAQ. The trim removed 4 bases at V and 2 bases at J, leaving 11 bases unmatched.

CDR3 in amino acids: CASTHLTGHNTEAFF. The CDR3 DNA sequence: TGTGCCAGTACCCACCTGACAGGGCATAACACTGAAGCTTTCTTT. The chain carries TRBV19 and TRBJ1-1, with 7 positions matching TRBD1. Germline trimming cut 7 bases from V and 2 bases from J; bases unmatched to any gene: 10. The CDR3 loop spans 15 amino acids. Germline values: CDR1 LNHDA, CDR2 SQIVND (reference sequence).

V gene TRBV7-2 combines with J gene TRBJ2-5, with TRBD1 matching 7 bases. The CDR3 totals 11 residues. Germline-derived CDR1 and CDR2 are SGHTA and FQGNSA. Trimming cost V 5 bases and J 12 bases; bases outside gene matches: 6. The CDR3 loop is CASSQPGQKYF. The CDR3 DNA reads TGTGCCAGCAGCCAACCGGGACAGAAGTACTTC.

In its sample, this clone was seen once. This sequence joins TRBV2 and TRBJ1-1; 10 bases are a match to TRBD1. Per germline, CDR1 SNHLY and CDR2 FYNNEI. J lost 3 bases, V lost 7 bases, and 5 bases had no gene match. The CDR3 loop spans 14 amino acids. CDR3 bases: TGTGCCAGCACCTTAGACAGGGGGCACACTGAAGCTTTCTTT. Translating it yields CASTLDRGHTEAFF.

This clone was found a few times. The rearrangement links TRBV30 to TRBJ1-4; D gene ambiguous. CDR3 length: 14 residues. Germline V gives CDR1 GTSNPN, CDR2 SVGIG (reference sequence). The V end lost 0 bases, the J end lost 8 bases, and 13 bases lay between the germline ends. DNA of the CDR3: TGTGCCTGGAGTGTACTGGATCCGGGGGAAAAACTGTTTTTT. It yields the protein CAWSVLDPGEKLFF.

The chain recombines TRBV9 with TRBJ1-4, with D perhaps TRBD1 (5 bases). This CDR3 spans 16 amino acids. Trimming cost V 4 bases and J 0 bases, with 13 bases left between them. The germline CDR1 and CDR2 sequences are SGDLS and YYNGEE. DNA of the CDR3: TGTGCCAGCAGCCTGGGGGGGGGTGCAACTAATGAAAAACTGTTTTTT. Translated, it gives CASSLGGGATNEKLFF.